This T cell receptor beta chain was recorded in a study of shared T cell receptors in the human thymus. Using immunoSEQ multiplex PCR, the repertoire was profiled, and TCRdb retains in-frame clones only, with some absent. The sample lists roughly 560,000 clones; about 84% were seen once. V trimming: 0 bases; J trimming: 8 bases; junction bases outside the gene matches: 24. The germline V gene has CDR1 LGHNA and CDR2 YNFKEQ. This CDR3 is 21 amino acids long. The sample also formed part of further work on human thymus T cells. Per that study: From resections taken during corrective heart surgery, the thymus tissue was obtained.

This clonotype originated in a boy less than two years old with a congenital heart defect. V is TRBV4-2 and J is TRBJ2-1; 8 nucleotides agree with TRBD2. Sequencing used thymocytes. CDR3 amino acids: CASSQDIVVAGKFSPPDEQFF. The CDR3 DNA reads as TGTGCCAGCAGCCAAGATATCGTAGTAGCGGGAAAGTTTTCCCCTCCCGATGAGCAGTTCTTC.